The rows below give T cell receptor beta chains drawn from one sample of a study of identical twins. MiXCR, applied by TCRdb to the 5' RACE reads, yields one record per CDR3 protein. Seen here are more than 600,000 distinct CDR3 sequences, around a sixth observed once, and the top ten hold over 10%. These same data were also listed under a study on T cells expressing NK-cell markers.

Specimen: PBMCs. The receptors stem from a woman aged 18-29 years in good health. The conserved cysteine and the conserved F or W are not part of the CDR3 here. Fields, in order: V gene, D gene, CDR3 protein. D genes are given only for firm matches.

V: TRBV20-1
D: .
CDR3: SEGGKTYNEQF

V: TRBV20-1
D: .
CDR3: SAPQGKTYNEQF

V: TRBV12-3/TRBV12-4
D: .
CDR3: ASIGGTTNRAPGELF

V: TRBV20-1
D: TRBD2
CDR3: SARSPGLAGENEQF

V: TRBV5-1
D: .
CDR3: ASSPGGVPGELF

V: TRBV18
D: .
CDR3: ASSPQGLYVYEQY

V: TRBV5-1
D: .
CDR3: ASSRGRDLLRRRNEQF

V: TRBV7-3
D: .
CDR3: ASSLGGGAGETQY

V: TRBV15
D: TRBD1
CDR3: ATSRTGGRSNSPLH

V: TRBV6-2/TRBV6-3
D: .
CDR3: ASSYSTWRRSGANVLT

V: TRBV7-9
D: .
CDR3: ASRLKANEKLF

V: TRBV7-9
D: TRBD2
CDR3: ASSRIYGLDEQY

V: TRBV7-9
D: .
CDR3: ASSLAGTSASN

V: TRBV5-1
D: TRBD2
CDR3: ASSPGGLAGGRRDTQY

V: TRBV20-1
D: .
CDR3: SARDLRGGNTIY

V: TRBV4-1
D: .
CDR3: ATAKGPNTGELF

V: TRBV6-1
D: .
CDR3: ASSPTDQRVYGYT

V: TRBV10-3
D: TRBD1
CDR3: AAQTGYDEQY

V: TRBV6-1
D: .
CDR3: ASSTVVTSTDTQY

V: TRBV20-1
D: .
CDR3: SAATTGNTEAF

V: TRBV20-1
D: TRBD2
CDR3: SAKSGSIDTQY

V: TRBV29-1
D: .
CDR3: SVFRHANTGELF

V: TRBV14
D: .
CDR3: ASSQIWEASPLH

V: TRBV6-4
D: .
CDR3: ASSESMGGLHYGYT

V: TRBV27
D: .
CDR3: ASSSGWGVNEQF

V: TRBV27
D: .
CDR3: ASSLRGQGYYGYT

V: TRBV5-1
D: TRBD2
CDR3: ASRIAGVSGEQY

V: TRBV5-1
D: TRBD2
CDR3: ASTTLAGESSYEQY

V: TRBV20-1
D: TRBD2
CDR3: SVRGASGGAEQF

V: TRBV12-3/TRBV12-4
D: .
CDR3: ASSSWHEQY

V: TRBV10-3
D: TRBD2
CDR3: AISVAGEGRRRNEQF

V: TRBV18
D: TRBD1
CDR3: ASSPGQDHYGYT

V: TRBV20-1
D: .
CDR3: SASSPVYNEQF

V: TRBV10-3
D: .
CDR3: AISEPRTAHYEQY

V: TRBV5-1
D: TRBD2
CDR3: ASSIAGTRGDTQY

V: TRBV6-5
D: TRBD1
CDR3: ASSLTRTGGQETQY

V: TRBV12-3/TRBV12-4
D: .
CDR3: ASSSRQYYEQY

V: TRBV7-2
D: .
CDR3: ASSLGSPVETYGYT

V: TRBV20-1
D: .
CDR3: SARYGNSNQPQH

V: TRBV14
D: TRBD1
CDR3: ASSQEHRGGYGYT

V: TRBV29-1
D: .
CDR3: SVVKGTYEQY

V: TRBV6-1
D: TRBD1
CDR3: ASSRNRGETQY

V: TRBV5-1
D: TRBD2
CDR3: ASSTSLAGRGYEQY

V: TRBV7-9
D: TRBD1
CDR3: ASSPHPRDRATDTQY

V: TRBV7-9
D: .
CDR3: ASSTSGPSSYNEQF

V: TRBV5-1
D: TRBD2
CDR3: ASSWTSGDVRAQY

V: TRBV20-1
D: .
CDR3: SALGVFGGNYNEQF

V: TRBV6-1
D: .
CDR3: AISRTGTQETQY

V: TRBV13
D: .
CDR3: ASRRYGLPLSGANVLT

V: TRBV12-3/TRBV12-4
D: TRBD2
CDR3: ASSPAGAAESTDTQY

V: TRBV14
D: TRBD1
CDR3: ASSGPGGLTGETQY

V: TRBV12-3/TRBV12-4
D: TRBD2
CDR3: ASSWRGEDTQY

V: TRBV29-1
D: .
CDR3: SVEDPTRPMNTEAF

V: TRBV9
D: TRBD1
CDR3: ASSVYPTGGYEQY

V: TRBV7-9
D: TRBD2
CDR3: ASSLMAGVSREQF

V: TRBV5-1
D: TRBD1
CDR3: ASSLVWDRGYEQY

V: TRBV12-3/TRBV12-4
D: TRBD1
CDR3: ASSPRDRAGY